This TCR beta chain was sequenced during a study of CD8+CD57+ T cells in acquired aplastic anemia. Study at large: The mean DNA yield obtained from sorted CD4+ and CD8+ cells came to approximately 3.2 ug. Study-level findings and limits: A significant difference in CD8+ Simpson's diversity between patients and controls was not found.

This CDR3 is 16 amino acids long. With 4 bases removed from V and 1 base from J, the gap between germline ends came to 14 bases. Genomic DNA, the template, was used for profiling of the TCR beta VDJ and CDR3. MiXCR, run by TCRdb on the reads, gives a single entry per CDR3 protein. The sample holds 150,000 to 200,000 distinct CDR3 sequences, more than 45% seen once. This clonotype was seen ten or more times. The target antigen is unknown. The authors sequenced patients whose flow cytometry had shown CD8+CD57+ cell expansion. Blood sampling was performed on the patients, and none of them had received therapy by then.

V usage is TRBV12-3 or TRBV12-4 and J usage is TRBJ1-5; D may be TRBD1 (6 bases). The sequence came from a human donor with aplastic anemia. The source material was sorted CD4+, CD8+, or CD8+CD57+ T cells (not recorded which) from PBMCs. The CDR3 loop reads CASSSAVRGSNQPQHF. In DNA, the CDR3 is TGTGCCAGCAGTTCCGCGGTTAGGGGGAGCAATCAGCCCCAGCATTTT.